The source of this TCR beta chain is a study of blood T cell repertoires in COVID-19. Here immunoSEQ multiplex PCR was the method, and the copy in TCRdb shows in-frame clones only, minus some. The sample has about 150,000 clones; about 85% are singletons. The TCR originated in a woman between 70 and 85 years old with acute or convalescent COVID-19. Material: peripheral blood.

CDR3 sequence: CASSATAGGNGYTF. In DNA, the CDR3 is TGTGCCAGCAGCGCGACGGCAGGGGGAAATGGCTACACCTTC. The chain is built from TRBV28 and TRBJ1-2; 7 bases are a match to TRBD1. The V gene's germline CDR1 is MDHEN and CDR2 SYDVKM. Trimming took 6 bases from V and 6 from J; bases not matched to a gene: 10. The CDR3 runs 14 residues.